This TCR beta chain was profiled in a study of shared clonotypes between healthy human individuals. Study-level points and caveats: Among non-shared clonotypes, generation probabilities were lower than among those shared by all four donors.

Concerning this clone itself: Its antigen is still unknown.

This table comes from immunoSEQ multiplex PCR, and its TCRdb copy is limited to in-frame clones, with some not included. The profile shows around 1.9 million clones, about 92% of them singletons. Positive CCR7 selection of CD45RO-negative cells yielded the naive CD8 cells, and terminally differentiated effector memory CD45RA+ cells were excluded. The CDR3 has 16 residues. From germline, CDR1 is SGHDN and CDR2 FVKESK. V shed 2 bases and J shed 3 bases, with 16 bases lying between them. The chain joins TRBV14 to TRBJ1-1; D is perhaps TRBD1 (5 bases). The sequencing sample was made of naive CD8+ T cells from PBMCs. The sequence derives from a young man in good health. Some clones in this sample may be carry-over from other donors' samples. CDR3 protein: CASSQRIWTHDTEAFF. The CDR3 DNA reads TGTGCCAGCAGCCAACGTATTTGGACACACGACACTGAAGCTTTCTTT.